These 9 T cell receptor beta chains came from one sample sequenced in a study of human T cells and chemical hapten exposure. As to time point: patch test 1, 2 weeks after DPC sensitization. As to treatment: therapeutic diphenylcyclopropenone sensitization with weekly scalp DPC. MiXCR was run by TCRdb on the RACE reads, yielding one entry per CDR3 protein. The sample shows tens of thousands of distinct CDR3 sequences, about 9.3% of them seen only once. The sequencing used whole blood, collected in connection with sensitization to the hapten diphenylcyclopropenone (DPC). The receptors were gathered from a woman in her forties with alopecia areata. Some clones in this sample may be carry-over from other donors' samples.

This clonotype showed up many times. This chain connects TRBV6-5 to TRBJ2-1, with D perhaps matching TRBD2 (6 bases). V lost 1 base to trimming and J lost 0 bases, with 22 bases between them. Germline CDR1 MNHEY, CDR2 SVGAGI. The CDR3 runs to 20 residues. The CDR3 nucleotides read TGTGCCAGCAGTTACTGGACCGGGCCCGCGGAGGGGAGCTCCTACAATGAGCAGTTCTTC. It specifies CASSYWTGPAEGSSYNEQFF.

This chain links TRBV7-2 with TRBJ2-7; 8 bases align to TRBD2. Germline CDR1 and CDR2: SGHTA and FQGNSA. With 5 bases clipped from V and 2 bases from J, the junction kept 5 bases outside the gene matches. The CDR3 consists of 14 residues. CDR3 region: CASSPRGGAYEQYF. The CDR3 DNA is TGTGCCAGCAGCCCCCGGGGGGGAGCCTACGAGCAGTACTTC.

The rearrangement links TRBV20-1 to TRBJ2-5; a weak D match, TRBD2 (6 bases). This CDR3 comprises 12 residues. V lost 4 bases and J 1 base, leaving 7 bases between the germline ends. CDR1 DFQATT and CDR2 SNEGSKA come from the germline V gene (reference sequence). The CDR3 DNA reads TGCAGTGCTACTAGCGTCCAAGAGACCCAGTACTTC. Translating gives CSATSVQETQYF.

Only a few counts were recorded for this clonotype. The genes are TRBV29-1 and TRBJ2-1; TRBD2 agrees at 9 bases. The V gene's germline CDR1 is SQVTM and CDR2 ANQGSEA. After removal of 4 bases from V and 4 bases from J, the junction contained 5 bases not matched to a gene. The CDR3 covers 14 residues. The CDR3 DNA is TGCAGCGTTGCCAGGACTAGCGCATACAATGAGCAGTTCTTC. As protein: CSVARTSAYNEQFF.

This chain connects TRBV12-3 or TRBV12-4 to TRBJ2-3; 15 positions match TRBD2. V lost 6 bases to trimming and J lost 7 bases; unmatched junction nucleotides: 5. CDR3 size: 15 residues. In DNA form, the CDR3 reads TGTGCCAGCAGCCGGACTAGCGGGGGGGCGAATACGCAGTATTTT. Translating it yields CASSRTSGGANTQYF.

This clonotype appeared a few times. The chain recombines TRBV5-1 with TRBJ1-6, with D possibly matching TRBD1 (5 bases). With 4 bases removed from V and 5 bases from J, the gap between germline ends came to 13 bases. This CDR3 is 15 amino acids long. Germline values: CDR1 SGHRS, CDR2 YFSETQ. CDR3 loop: CASSRGDRDNSPLHF. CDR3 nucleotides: TGCGCCAGCAGCCGGGGGGACCGCGATAATTCACCCCTCCACTTT.

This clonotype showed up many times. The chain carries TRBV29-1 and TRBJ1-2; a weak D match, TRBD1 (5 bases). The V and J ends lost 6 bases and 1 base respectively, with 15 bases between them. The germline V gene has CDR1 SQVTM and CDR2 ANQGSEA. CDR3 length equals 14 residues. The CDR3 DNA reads TGCAGCGTCCCCTCGGGGCAGAGTAACTATGGCTACACCTTC. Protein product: CSVPSGQSNYGYTF.

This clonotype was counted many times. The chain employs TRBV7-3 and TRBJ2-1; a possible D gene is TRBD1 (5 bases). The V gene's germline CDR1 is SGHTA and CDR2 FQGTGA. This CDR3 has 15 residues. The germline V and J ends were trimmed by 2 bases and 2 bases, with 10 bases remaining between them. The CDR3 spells CASSLLDSPYNEQFF. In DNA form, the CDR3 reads TGTGCCAGCAGCTTACTCGACAGTCCCTACAATGAGCAGTTCTTC.

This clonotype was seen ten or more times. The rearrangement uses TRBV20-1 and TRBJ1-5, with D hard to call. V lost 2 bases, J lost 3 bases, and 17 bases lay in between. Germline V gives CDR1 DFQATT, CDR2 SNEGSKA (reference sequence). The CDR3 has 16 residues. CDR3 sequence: CSARLPVAYLNQPQHF. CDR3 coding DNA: TGCAGTGCTAGACTACCCGTTGCCTACCTCAATCAGCCCCAGCATTTT.